Listed here is a single T cell receptor (beta chain). What it recognizes is unknown. CDR1 and CDR2 from the germline V gene are SGHAT and FQNNGV. Deletions cut 1 base from V and 7 bases from J, with 8 bases between. The CDR3 extends over 12 amino acids. The record originates from a study of neoadjuvant nivolumab and ipilimumab in lung cancer. The data were produced by immunoSEQ multiplex PCR, yet TCRdb's version contains in-frame clones alone and is incomplete. This table holds roughly 2,000 clones, less than 90% found once. Notes on the study in general: Only two of four nivolumab-treated tumors gained richness and clonality by surgery. Pathologic regression was not significantly tied to TCR clonality. TCR receptors were sequenced in few samples.

The specimen was adjacent normal lung tissue, collected after neoadjuvant nivolumab, alone or with ipilimumab, at or shortly before surgery. The chain is built from TRBV11-2 and TRBJ2-7; D is ambiguous. This receptor was obtained from an adult with non-small cell lung cancer. The CDR3 nucleotides read TGTGCCAGCAGCTTAGCCGGGCGGGAGCAGTACTTC. It yields the protein CASSLAGREQYF.